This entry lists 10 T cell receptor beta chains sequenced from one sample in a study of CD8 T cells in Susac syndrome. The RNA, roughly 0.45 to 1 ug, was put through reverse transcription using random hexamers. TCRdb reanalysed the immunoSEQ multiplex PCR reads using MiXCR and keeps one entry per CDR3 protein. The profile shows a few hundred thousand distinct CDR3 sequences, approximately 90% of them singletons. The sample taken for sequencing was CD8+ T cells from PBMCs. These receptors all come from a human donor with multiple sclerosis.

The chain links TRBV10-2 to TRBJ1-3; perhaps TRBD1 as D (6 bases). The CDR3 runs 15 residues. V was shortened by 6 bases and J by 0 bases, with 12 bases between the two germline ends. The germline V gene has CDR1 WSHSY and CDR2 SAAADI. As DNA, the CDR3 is TGCGCCAGCAGGGGGGGGGCAAACTCTGGAAACACCATATATTTT. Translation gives CASRGGANSGNTIYF.

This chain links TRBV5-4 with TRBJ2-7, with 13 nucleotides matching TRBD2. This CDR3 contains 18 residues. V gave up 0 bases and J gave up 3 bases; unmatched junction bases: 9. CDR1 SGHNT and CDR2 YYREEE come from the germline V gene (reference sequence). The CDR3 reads CASSLELAGGQRRYEQYF. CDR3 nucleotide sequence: TGTGCCAGCAGCTTGGAACTAGCGGGAGGGCAAAGGCGCTACGAGCAGTACTTC.

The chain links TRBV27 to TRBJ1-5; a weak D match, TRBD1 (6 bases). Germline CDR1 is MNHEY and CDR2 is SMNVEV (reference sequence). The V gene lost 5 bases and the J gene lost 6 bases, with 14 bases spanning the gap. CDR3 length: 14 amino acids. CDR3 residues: CASSPLGGSQPQHF. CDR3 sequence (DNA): TGTGCCAGCAGTCCCCTGGGGGGCAGTCAGCCCCAGCATTTT.

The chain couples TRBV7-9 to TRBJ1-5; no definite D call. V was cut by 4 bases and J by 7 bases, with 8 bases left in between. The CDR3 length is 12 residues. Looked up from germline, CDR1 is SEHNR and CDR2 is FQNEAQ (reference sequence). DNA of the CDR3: TGTGCCAGCAGCTATGGGGTCCAGCCCCAGCATTTT. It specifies CASSYGVQPQHF.

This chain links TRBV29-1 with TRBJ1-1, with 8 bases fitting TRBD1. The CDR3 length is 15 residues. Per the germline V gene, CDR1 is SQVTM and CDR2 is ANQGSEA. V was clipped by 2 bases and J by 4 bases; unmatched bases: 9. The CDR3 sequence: CSVEREDRGGTEAFF. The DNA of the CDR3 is TGCAGCGTTGAAAGGGAAGACAGGGGAGGCACTGAAGCTTTCTTT. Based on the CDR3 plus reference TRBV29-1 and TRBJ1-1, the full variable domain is SAVISQKPSRDICQRGTSLTIQCQVDSQVTMMFWYRQQPGQSLTLIATANQGSEATYESGFVIDKFPISRPNLTFSTLTVSNMSPEDSSIYLCSVEREDRGGTEAFFGQGTRLTVV.

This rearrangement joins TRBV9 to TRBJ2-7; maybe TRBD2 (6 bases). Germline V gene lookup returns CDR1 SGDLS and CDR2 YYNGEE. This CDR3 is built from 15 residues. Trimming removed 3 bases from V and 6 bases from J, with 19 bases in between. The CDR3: CASSARLGASGEQYF. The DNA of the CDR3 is TGTGCCAGCAGCGCCCGACTAGGAGCGTCTGGCGAGCAGTACTTC.

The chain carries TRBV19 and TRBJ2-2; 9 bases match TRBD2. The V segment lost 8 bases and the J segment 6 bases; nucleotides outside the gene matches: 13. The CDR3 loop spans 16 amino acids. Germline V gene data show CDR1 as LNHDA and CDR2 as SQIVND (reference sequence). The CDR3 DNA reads TGTGCCAGTTCCACTGAGCGGGGGGCTAGACCCGGGGAGCTGTTTTTT. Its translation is CASSTERGARPGELFF.

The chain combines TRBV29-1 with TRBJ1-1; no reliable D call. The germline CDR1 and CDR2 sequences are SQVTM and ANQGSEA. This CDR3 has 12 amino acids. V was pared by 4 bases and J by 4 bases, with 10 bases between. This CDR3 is CSVGESGTEAFF. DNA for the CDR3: TGCAGCGTTGGGGAGTCGGGCACTGAAGCTTTCTTT.

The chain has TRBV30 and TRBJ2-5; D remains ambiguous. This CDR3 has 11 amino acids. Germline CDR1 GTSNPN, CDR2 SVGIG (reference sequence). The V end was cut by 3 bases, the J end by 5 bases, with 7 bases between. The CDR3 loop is CAWRESETQYF. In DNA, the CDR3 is TGTGCCTGGAGAGAGTCCGAGACCCAGTACTTC.

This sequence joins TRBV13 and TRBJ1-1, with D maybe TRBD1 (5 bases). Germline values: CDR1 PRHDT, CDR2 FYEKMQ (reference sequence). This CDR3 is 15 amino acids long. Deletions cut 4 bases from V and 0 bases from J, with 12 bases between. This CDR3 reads CASSSRGELNTEAFF. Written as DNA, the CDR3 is TGTGCCAGCAGCTCACGGGGGGAATTGAACACTGAAGCTTTCTTT.